This T cell receptor beta chain was profiled in a study of vaccination effects on CD4 cells after COVID-19 (dated by TCRdb to between 2021 and 2022). Describing the broader study: Across the study, the median time from the second dose to post-vaccine sampling was 72 days (range 14 to 241). The study compared SARS-CoV-2 spike-specific CD4+ TCR repertoires before and after mRNA vaccination in COVID-19 convalescent patients and infection-naive vaccine recipients. A total of 10 COVID-19 convalescent patients and a handful of SARS-CoV-2-naive healthy vaccine recipients were included in the full study. The Oncomine TCR Beta short-read assay on an Illumina iSeq 100 was used to sequence cultures from other donors in the study.

In the ViraFEST assay, PBMC were stimulated with viral peptide pools, and antigen-specific CD4+ T cell clonotypes were then identified by expansion using TCR sequencing. After less than 13 days of culture, CD4+ T cells were isolated with the EasySep CD4+ T cell isolation kit. Two doses of either the BNT162b2 or the mRNA-1273 mRNA SARS-CoV-2 vaccine were administered to participants. None of the healthy vaccine recipients had a prior SARS-CoV-2 infection, which was confirmed by nucleocapsid antibody tests that came back negative both before and after vaccination. Over 1.5 million PBMC per well were cultured with roughly 10 ug/ml peptides in IMDM containing about 5% human AB serum, approximately 9.9 IU/ml IL-2 and gentamicin. On days 3 and 7, half of the culture medium was replaced with fresh IL-2-containing medium. Unless noted otherwise, every peptide stimulation condition was grown in triplicate wells. PBMC were separated from whole blood using Ficoll-Paque Plus gradient centrifugation and were then either cryopreserved at -140C or used fresh. The overlapping peptide pools covered the spike proteins of SARS-CoV-2 as well as those of the common cold coronaviruses HCoV-NL63, HCoV-OC43 and HCoV-229E. The QIAamp micro DNA kit was used to extract genomic DNA from the cultured CD4+ T cells.

Library preparation employed the immunoSEQ multiplex PCR assay. DNA from the cultured, isolated CD4+ T cells was subjected to TCR beta CDR3 sequencing. The source study handled its data this way. Non-productive TCR sequences were discarded, and reads were trimmed to the CDR3 region, with only CDR3s of 7 or more amino acids retained. Antigen-specific clonotypes were identified with the MANAFEST web app by comparing expansion in peptide wells against reference cultures. For clones to be considered positive, expansion at FDR<0.05 versus reference and all other wells, an odds ratio above 5, and a frequency above 0.1% in two replicate wells were required. A clonotype was defined as cross-reactive if the clonotype was significantly expanded both in SARS-CoV-2 spike wells and in at least one common cold coronavirus spike condition. Levenshtein distance calculated with the stringdist R package was used to assess CDR3 similarity, and unrooted trees were constructed with ape in R 3.6.1. Not all clones reach the TCRdb copy of this immuneACCESS table, which keeps in-frame sequences only. Checked studies attribute under half of the gap to unresolved V genes and leave the rest unexplained. V, J and clone size are those of that table, while D and trimming were read from the DNA. The sample has some 24,000 clones on record, around 77% of them singletons. The leading ten clones occupy around 25% of the sample.

About this clone itself: Its antigen is currently not known. Base quality data are lacking; no much larger clone is found one base away.

Findings and caveats that apply to the study as a whole: Among healthy vaccine recipients, nearly all vaccine-induced clones were SARS-CoV-2 mono-reactive, and only 1 of 255 was cross-reactive with common cold coronaviruses. At late post-vaccination timepoints, both infection-induced and vaccine-induced clones showed marked clonal contraction, consistent with waning T cell responses. The study was limited by a small number of convalescent patients and lacked early post-infection timepoints.

The germline V gene encodes CDR1 SEHNR and CDR2 FQNEAQ (reference sequence). V and J are trimmed by 1 base and 3 bases, and the gene matches miss 6 bases of the junction. The CDR3 starts with the cysteine, ends with the phenylalanine, and has 16 residues. This entry keeps only the CDR3 DNA: 48 bases, framed from base 1. The specimen comprised CD4+ T cells from PBMCs cultured with HCoV-NL63 spike peptides, sampled after COVID-19 vaccination. The cell subset or site label corresponds to: HCoV-NL63 spike overlapping peptide pool stimulation. The TCR was taken from a human donor who received a COVID-19 vaccine. Here the chain combines TRBV7-9 and TRBJ1-2, with 9 middle bases fitting TRBD1. The DNA reads TGTGCCAGCAGCTTAGAGGGGACAGGGACACACTATGGCTACACCTTC. Translated, this gives CASSLEGTGTHYGYTF.